Shown below are 16 T cell receptor beta chains from a single sample sequenced in a study of technical replicates of blood from a handful of donors. The repertoire was sequenced with immunoSEQ multiplex PCR; TCRdb's copy has only in-frame clones and lacks some. The profile shows approximately 60,000 clones, around 86% of them singletons. The sequenced material came from PBMCs. The receptors originated from a human donor in good health. Some clones in this sample may be carry-over from other donors' samples.

This rearrangement joins TRBV5-6 to TRBJ1-1; D gene unclear. The CDR3 spans 14 residues. Germline CDR1 SGHDT, CDR2 YYEEEE. V was shortened by 0 bases and J by 2 bases, with 8 bases between the two germline ends. CDR3 in amino acids: CASSLGGRNTEAFF. The CDR3 region has the DNA TGTGCCAGCAGCTTGGGCGGGCGAAACACTGAAGCTTTCTTT.

Comments on this clone: This sample includes further DNA sequences coding for the same CDR3. This rearrangement joins TRBV4-3 to TRBJ2-7; 10 bases are shared with TRBD1. V shed 0 bases, J shed 3 bases, and the junction held 2 bases outside the gene matches. Germline V CDR1 and CDR2: LGHNA, YSLEER. This CDR3 spans 15 amino acids. This CDR3 reads CASSQDRTGGYEQYF. In DNA, the CDR3 is TGCGCCAGCAGCCAAGACCGGACAGGGGGCTACGAGCAGTACTTC.

The chain recombines TRBV14 with TRBJ1-6; no definite D call. V shed 0 bases and J shed 8 bases, with 11 bases lying between them. CDR1 is SGHDN, CDR2 FVKESK, per germline. The CDR3 covers 15 residues. As DNA, the CDR3 is TGTGCCAGCAGCCAAGACGGAGGGCGAGATTCACCCCTCCACTTT. Translated: CASSQDGGRDSPLHF.

V and J are TRBV5-3 and TRBJ1-5; a weak D match, TRBD1 (6 bases). TRBV5-3 is marked as an open reading frame, function uncertain. V lost 5 bases and J 8 bases, leaving 11 bases between the germline ends. The CDR3 totals 12 residues. The CDR3 nucleotides read TGTGCCAGAAGACCGAAGGGGGAGCCCCAGCATTTT. It is translated as CARRPKGEPQHF.

The chain is built from TRBV5-4 and TRBJ2-3; no clear D gene. V was cut by 4 bases and J by 0 bases, with 12 bases left in between. CDR1 and CDR2 (germline): SGHNT, YYREEE (reference sequence). CDR3 size: 15 residues. Here the CDR3 reads CASSPTGGSTDTQYF. CDR3 nucleotides: TGTGCCAGCAGCCCGACCGGCGGTAGCACAGATACGCAGTATTTT.

This clone was found once. J is TRBJ1-2 and V is TRBV23-1; D is perhaps TRBD1 (6 bases). TRBV23-1 is an ORF, with its function uncertain. V gave up 2 bases and J gave up 4 bases, with 11 bases separating them. The CDR3 runs 14 residues. The CDR3 sequence is CASSQGGQIYGYTF. DNA of the CDR3: TGCGCCAGCAGTCAAGGGGGACAAATCTATGGCTACACCTTC.

The chain recombines TRBV6-5 with TRBJ2-2, with 12 bases that match TRBD2. Germline CDR1 MNHEY, CDR2 SVGAGI. Losses at the gene ends were 2 bases for V and 5 bases for J; bases not matched to a gene: 3. This CDR3 contains 16 residues. The CDR3 protein is CASSYRGTSGTGELFF. The CDR3 DNA is TGTGCCAGCAGTTACCGCGGGACTAGCGGGACCGGGGAGCTGTTTTTT.

This chain connects TRBV4-3 to TRBJ2-7, with 9 bases aligning to TRBD2. Germline V lookup: CDR1 LGHNA, CDR2 YSLEER. CDR3 size: 15 residues. V gave up 1 base and J gave up 2 bases; unmatched junction bases: 3. CDR3 protein: CASSQASGDTYEQYF. CDR3 DNA sequence: TGCGCCAGCAGCCAAGCTAGCGGGGATACCTACGAGCAGTACTTC.

The genes are TRBV7-7 and TRBJ2-2; 9 bases align to TRBD2. This CDR3 has 14 residues. J was trimmed by 6 bases and V by 5 bases; bases with no gene match: 4. The germline CDR1 and CDR2 sequences are SSHAT and FNYEAQ (reference sequence). The CDR3 region has the DNA TGTGCCAGCAGCGGCGGACTAGCGTCCGGGGAGCTGTTTTTT. It translates to CASSGGLASGELFF.

V gene TRBV7-2 combines with J gene TRBJ2-7; D is unresolved. Trimming cost V 3 bases and J 4 bases, with 10 bases left between them. There are 13 residues in the CDR3. Germline values: CDR1 SGHTA, CDR2 FQGNSA. The CDR3 nucleotides are TGTGCCAGCAGCTTTTCCGGGTTTTACGAGCAGTACTTC. Its translation: CASSFSGFYEQYF.

The genes are TRBV5-1 and TRBJ2-2, with TRBD1 as a possible D gene (6 bases). Germline lookup yields CDR1 SGHRS and CDR2 YFSETQ. Trimming shortened V by 4 bases and J by 6 bases, and 19 bases separated the two germline ends. This CDR3 is 16 amino acids long. CDR3 DNA: TGCGCCAGCAGCCCTACCGACAGGTCGAGCGCCGGGGAGCTGTTTTTT. Protein sequence: CASSPTDRSSAGELFF.

The CDR3 sequence is CASSPGPIRQDEQFF. As DNA, the CDR3 is TGCGCCAGCAGCCCCGGACCAATACGACAGGATGAGCAGTTCTTC. V usage is TRBV5-1 and J usage is TRBJ2-1; perhaps TRBD1 as D (6 bases). CDR3 length: 15 amino acids. Germline CDR1 is SGHRS and CDR2 is YFSETQ. Trimming removed 4 bases from V and 8 bases from J, with 19 bases in between. Full variable domain (rest looked up from reference TRBV5-1 and TRBJ2-1): KAGVTQTPRYLIKTRGQQVTLSCSPISGHRSVSWYQQTPGQGLQFLFEYFSETQRNKGNFPGRFSGRQFSNSRSEMNVSTLELGDSALYLCASSPGPIRQDEQFFGPGTRLTVL.

The rearrangement uses TRBV7-9 and TRBJ2-1, with 9 bases aligning to TRBD2. J was trimmed by 9 bases and V by 4 bases; bases with no gene match: 10. From germline, CDR1 is SEHNR and CDR2 FQNEAQ (reference sequence). The CDR3 covers 15 residues. The CDR3 sequence: CASSSGTSTESEQFF. Here the CDR3 DNA reads TGTGCCAGCAGCTCCGGGACTAGCACTGAGAGTGAGCAGTTCTTC.

This sequence joins TRBV5-4 and TRBJ2-7, with 8 bases lining up with TRBD2. Germline V gene sequence: CDR1 SGHNT, CDR2 YYREEE (reference sequence). This CDR3 contains 16 residues. The V segment lost 4 bases and the J segment 0 bases; nucleotides outside the gene matches: 9. The CDR3 loop reads CASSPGGKTSSYEQYF. The CDR3 nucleotides are TGTGCCAGCAGCCCGGGGGGGAAGACGAGCTCCTACGAGCAGTACTTC.

CDR3 in amino acids: CSAVGALIYNEQFF. In DNA form, the CDR3 reads TGCAGCGCCGTGGGAGCGTTGATTTACAATGAGCAGTTCTTC. The chain carries TRBV29-1 and TRBJ2-1, with TRBD2 as a possible D gene (5 bases). CDR1 SQVTM and CDR2 ANQGSEA come from the germline V gene. The V end lost 7 bases, the J end lost 4 bases, and 17 bases lay between the germline ends. This CDR3 has 14 residues.

The rearrangement uses TRBV12-5 and TRBJ2-2, with 8 bases identical to TRBD2. V was pared by 3 bases and J by 8 bases, with 5 bases of the junction left unmatched. CDR1 and CDR2 from the germline V gene are LGHNT and FRNRAP. The CDR3 is made up of 14 amino acids. The CDR3 coding sequence is TGTGCTAGTGGTTTTAGCGGGGCGCAGGGGGAGCTGTTTTTT. Encoded protein: CASGFSGAQGELFF.